This record concerns one T cell receptor (beta chain) sequence. Its antigen is currently unknown. PCR employed 60 Vbeta and 13 Jbeta primers. Produced via immunoSEQ multiplex PCR; TCRdb's table is partial and in-frame only. The repertoire holds fewer than 150,000 clones, with roughly 78% as singletons. Donors counted as nominally healthy when sampled, yet unrecorded immune exposures were likely. This specimen comes from a study of cytomegalovirus exposure and HLA in healthy donors. General study findings and limits: The study put some 160 TCR beta chains on its list as cytomegalovirus-associated.

V was shortened by 7 bases and J by 4 bases, with 11 bases between the two germline ends. The CDR3 is made up of 13 amino acids. Germline loops: CDR1 MDHEN, CDR2 SYDVKM. Material: PBMCs. The chain employs TRBV28 and TRBJ2-1; possibly TRBD1 for D (5 bases). This clonotype was obtained from a man aged 30 to 39 in good health and CMV-seronegative. In DNA, the CDR3 is TGTGCCAGCATGGCCCAGGGTTACAATGAGCAGTTCTTC. It yields the protein CASMAQGYNEQFF.